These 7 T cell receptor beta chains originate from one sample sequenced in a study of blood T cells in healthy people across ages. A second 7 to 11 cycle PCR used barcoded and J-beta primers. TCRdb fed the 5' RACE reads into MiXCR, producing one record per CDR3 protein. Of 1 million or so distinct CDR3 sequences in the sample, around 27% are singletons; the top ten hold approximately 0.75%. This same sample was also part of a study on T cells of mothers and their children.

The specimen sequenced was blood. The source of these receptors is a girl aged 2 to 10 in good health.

CDR3 in DNA: TGTGCCAGCAGTCCGCCCGTCAACTATGGCTACACCTTC. Translated, it gives CASSPPVNYGYTF. J is TRBJ1-2 and V is TRBV28; D ambiguous. The CDR3 length is 13 residues. V was pared by 5 bases and J by 2 bases, with 9 bases between. The germline V gene has CDR1 MDHEN and CDR2 SYDVKM.

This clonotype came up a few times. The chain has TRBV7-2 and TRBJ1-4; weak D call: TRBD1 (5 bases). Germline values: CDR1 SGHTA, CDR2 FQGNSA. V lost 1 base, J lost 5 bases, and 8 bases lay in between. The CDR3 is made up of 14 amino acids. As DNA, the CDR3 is TGTGCCAGCAGCTTAGGGACACTGAATGAAAAACTGTTTTTT. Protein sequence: CASSLGTLNEKLFF.

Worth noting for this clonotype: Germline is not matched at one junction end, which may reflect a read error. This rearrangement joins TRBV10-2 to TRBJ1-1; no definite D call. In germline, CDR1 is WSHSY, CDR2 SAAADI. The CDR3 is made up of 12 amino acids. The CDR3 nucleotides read TGTGCCAGCAGTGAATCTTACACTGAAGCTTTCTTT. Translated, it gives CASSESYTEAFF.

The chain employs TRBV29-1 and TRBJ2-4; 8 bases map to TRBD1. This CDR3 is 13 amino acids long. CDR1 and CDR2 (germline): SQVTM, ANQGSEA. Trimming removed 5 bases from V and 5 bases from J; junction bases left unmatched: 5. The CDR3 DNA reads TGCAGCGTTTCCCGGGGACAGGAAAACATTCAGTACTTC. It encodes CSVSRGQENIQYF.

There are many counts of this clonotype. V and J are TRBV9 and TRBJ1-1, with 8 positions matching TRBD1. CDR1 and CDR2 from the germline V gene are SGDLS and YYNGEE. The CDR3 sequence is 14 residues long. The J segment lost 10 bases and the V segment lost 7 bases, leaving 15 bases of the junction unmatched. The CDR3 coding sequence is TGTGCCAGCTCCGGGACAGGCCTTTATAGGGGAGCTTTCTTT. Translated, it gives CASSGTGLYRGAFF.

The DNA of the CDR3 is TGTGCCAGCAGTCTTAGGTCGAGAGGGTCACCCCTCCACTTT. Encoded protein: CASSLRSRGSPLHF. The rearrangement links TRBV2 to TRBJ1-6; D is ambiguous. V lost 5 bases and J 10 bases, leaving 15 bases between the germline ends. CDR1 is SNHLY, CDR2 FYNNEI, per germline. The CDR3 length is 14 residues.

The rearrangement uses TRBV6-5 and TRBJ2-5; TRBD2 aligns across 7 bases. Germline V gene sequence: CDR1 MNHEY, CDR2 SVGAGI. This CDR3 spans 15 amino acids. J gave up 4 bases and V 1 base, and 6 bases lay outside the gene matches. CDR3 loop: CASSYFSGSSETQYF. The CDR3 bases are TGTGCCAGCAGTTACTTTAGCGGGTCATCAGAGACCCAGTACTTC.